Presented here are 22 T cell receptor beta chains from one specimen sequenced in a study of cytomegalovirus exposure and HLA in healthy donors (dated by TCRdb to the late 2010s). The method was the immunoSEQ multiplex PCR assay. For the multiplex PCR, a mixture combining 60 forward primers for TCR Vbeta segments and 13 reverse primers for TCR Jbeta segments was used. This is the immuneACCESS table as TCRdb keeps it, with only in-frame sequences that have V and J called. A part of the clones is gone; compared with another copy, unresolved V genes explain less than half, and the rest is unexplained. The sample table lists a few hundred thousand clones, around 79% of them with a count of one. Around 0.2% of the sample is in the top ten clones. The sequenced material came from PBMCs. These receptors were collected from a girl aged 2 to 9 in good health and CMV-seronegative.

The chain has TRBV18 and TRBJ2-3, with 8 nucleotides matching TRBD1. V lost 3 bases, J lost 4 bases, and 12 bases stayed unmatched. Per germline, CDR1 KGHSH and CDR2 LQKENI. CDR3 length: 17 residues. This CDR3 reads CASSPYGQGGRADTQYF. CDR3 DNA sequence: TGTGCCAGCTCACCCTATGGACAGGGAGGAAGGGCAGATACGCAGTATTTT.

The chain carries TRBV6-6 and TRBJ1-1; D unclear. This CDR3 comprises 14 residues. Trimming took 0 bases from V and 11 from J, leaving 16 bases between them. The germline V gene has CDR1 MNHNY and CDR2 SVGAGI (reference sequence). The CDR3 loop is CASSYSNQAFGAFF. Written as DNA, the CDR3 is TGTGCCAGCAGTTACTCGAACCAAGCGTTTGGTGCTTTCTTT.

The CDR3 sequence: CASSSVAGAVNEQFF. DNA for the CDR3: TGTGCCAGCAGTTCGGTCGCAGGGGCGGTCAATGAGCAGTTCTTC. V is TRBV6-5 and J is TRBJ2-1; a weak D match, TRBD1 (6 bases). Trimming took off 4 bases at V and 6 bases at J, with 16 bases between the two ends. CDR1 and CDR2 (germline): MNHEY, SVGAGI. The CDR3 extends over 15 amino acids.

Here the CDR3 reads CASSERGGINEKLFF. In nucleotides, the CDR3 is TGTGCCAGCAGTGAACGAGGGGGTATTAATGAAAAACTGTTTTTT. The V and J genes are TRBV6-1 and TRBJ1-4; TRBD1 might be the D (6 bases). This CDR3 comprises 15 residues. The germline gives CDR1 MNHNS, CDR2 SASEGT. V was trimmed by 2 bases and J by 4 bases, leaving 11 bases between them.

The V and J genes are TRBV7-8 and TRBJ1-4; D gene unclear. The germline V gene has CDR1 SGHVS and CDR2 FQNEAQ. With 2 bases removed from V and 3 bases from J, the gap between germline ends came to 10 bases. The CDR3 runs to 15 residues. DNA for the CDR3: TGTGCCAGCAGCTTACTATCACGGGCTAATGAAAAACTGTTTTTT. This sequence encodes CASSLLSRANEKLFF.

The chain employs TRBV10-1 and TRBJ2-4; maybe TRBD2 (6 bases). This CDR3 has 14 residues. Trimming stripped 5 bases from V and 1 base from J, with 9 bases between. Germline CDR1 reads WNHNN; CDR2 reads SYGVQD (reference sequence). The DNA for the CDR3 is TGCGCCAGCAGTACGGGAGCGGCCAAAAACATTCAGTACTTC. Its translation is CASSTGAAKNIQYF.

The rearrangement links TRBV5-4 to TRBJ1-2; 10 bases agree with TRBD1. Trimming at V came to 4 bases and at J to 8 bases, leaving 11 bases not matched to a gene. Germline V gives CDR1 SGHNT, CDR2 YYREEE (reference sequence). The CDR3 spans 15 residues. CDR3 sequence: CASSTQDRGVGGYTF. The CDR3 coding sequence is TGTGCCAGCAGCACCCAGGACAGGGGGGTCGGAGGCTACACCTTC.

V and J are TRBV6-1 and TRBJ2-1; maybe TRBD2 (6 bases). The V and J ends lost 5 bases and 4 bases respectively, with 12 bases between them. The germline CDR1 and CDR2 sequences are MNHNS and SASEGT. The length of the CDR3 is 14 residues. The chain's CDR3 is CASSILATYNEQFF. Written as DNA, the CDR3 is TGTGCCAGCAGTATCCTAGCGACATACAATGAGCAGTTCTTC.

For the CDR3, the DNA is TGTGCCAGCAACATGACAGGATCTATGAACACTGAAGCTTTCTTT. Its protein product is CASNMTGSMNTEAFF. The chain recombines TRBV21-1 with TRBJ1-1; TRBD1, the table's D call, lacks a check against the DNA. TRBV21-1 is annotated as a pseudogene. This CDR3 contains 15 residues.

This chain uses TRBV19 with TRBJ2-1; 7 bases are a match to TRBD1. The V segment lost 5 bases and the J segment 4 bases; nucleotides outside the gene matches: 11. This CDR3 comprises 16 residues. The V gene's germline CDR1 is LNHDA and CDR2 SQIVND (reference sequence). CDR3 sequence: CASSPPGGYRYNEQFF. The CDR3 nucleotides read TGTGCCAGTAGTCCTCCAGGGGGATATCGGTACAATGAGCAGTTCTTC.

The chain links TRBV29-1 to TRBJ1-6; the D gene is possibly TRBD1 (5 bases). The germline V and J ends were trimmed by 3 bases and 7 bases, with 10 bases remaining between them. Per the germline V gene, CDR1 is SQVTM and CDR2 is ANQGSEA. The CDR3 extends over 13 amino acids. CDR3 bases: TGCAGCGTTGATGTCGGGGGGAATTCACCCCTCCACTTT. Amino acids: CSVDVGGNSPLHF.

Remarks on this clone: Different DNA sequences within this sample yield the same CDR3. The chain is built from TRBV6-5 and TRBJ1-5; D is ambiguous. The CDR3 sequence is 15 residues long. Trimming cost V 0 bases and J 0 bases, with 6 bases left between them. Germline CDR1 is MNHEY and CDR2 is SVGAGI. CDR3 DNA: TGTGCCAGCAGTTACTCTGCAGTTAGCAATCAGCCCCAGCATTTT. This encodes CASSYSAVSNQPQHF.

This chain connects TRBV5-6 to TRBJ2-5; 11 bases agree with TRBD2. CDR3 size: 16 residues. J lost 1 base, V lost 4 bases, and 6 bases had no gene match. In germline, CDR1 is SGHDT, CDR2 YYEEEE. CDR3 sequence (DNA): TGTGCCAGCAGCCCGGGACTAGCGGACCCCCAAGAGACCCAGTACTTC. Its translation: CASSPGLADPQETQYF.

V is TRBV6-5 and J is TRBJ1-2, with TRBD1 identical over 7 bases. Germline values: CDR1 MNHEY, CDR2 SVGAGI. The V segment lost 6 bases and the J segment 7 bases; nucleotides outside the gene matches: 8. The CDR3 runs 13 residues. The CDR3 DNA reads TGTGCCAGCAGGACAGGGATTGTCGGTGGCTACACCTTC. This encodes CASRTGIVGGYTF.

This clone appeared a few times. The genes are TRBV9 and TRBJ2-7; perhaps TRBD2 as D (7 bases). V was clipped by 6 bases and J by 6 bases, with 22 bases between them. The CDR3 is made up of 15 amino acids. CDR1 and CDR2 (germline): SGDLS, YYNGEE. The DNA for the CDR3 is TGTGCCAGCACCGAGGGGGAGGGGGTGCGAAGCGAGCAGTACTTC. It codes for CASTEGEGVRSEQYF.

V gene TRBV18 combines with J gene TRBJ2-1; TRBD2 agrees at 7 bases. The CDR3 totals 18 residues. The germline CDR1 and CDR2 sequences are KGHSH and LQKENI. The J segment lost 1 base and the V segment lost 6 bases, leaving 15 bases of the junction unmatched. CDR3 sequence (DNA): TGTGCCAGCTCGCCCTCGAGCGGGACTCCAGAATCCTACAATGAGCAGTTCTTC. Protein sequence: CASSPSSGTPESYNEQFF. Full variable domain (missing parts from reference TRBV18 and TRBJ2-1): NAGVMQNPRHLVRRRGQEARLRCSPMKGHSHVYWYRQLPEEGLKFMVYLQKENIIDESGMPKERFSAEFPKEGPSILRIQQVVRGDSAAYFCASSPSSGTPESYNEQFFGPGTRLTVL.

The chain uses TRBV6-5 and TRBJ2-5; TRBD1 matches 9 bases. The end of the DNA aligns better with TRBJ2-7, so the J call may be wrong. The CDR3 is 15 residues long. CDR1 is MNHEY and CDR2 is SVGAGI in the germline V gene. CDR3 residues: CASSYLGQGTYEQYF. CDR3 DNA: TGTGCCAGCAGTTACCTGGGACAGGGAACCTACGAGCAGTACTTC.

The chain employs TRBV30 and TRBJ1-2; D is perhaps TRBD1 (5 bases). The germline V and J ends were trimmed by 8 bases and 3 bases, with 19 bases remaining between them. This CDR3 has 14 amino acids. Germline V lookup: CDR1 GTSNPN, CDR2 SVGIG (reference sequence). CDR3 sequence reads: CAPSGAARYYGYTF. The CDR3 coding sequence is TGTGCCCCCAGTGGGGCGGCGCGTTACTATGGCTACACCTTC.

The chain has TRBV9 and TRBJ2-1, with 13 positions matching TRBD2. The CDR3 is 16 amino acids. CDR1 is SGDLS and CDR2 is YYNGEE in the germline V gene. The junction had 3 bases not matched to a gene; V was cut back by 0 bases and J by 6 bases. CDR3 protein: CASSVEGTSGANEQFF. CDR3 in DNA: TGTGCCAGCAGCGTAGAAGGGACTAGCGGGGCCAATGAGCAGTTCTTC.

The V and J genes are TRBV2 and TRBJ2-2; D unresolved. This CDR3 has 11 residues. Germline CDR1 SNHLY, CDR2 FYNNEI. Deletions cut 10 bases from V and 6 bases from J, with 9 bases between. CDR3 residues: CATTSAGELFF. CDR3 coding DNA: TGTGCCACTACTTCGGCCGGGGAGCTGTTTTTT.

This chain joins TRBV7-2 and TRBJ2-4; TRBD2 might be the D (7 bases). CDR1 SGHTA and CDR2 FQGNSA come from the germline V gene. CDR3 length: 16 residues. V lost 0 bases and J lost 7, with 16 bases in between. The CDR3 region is CASSLALGGAGNIQYF. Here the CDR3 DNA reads TGTGCCAGCAGCTTAGCCCTGGGGGGGGCCGGGAACATTCAGTACTTC.

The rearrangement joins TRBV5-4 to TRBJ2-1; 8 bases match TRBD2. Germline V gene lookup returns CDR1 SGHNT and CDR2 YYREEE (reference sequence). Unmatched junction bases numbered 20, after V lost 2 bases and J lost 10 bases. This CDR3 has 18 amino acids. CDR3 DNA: TGTGCCAGCAGCTTCGGTACCGTAGCGGGAACCCCCGGGGGGGAGCAGTTCTTC. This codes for CASSFGTVAGTPGGEQFF.